The 3 T cell receptor beta chains below all came from one sample that was sequenced in a study of CD8 T cells in ankylosing spondylitis. No cognate antigen is known for these TCRs. Notes on the study in general: Seemingly characteristic of ankylosing spondylitis blood was a TCR beta motif consisting of about 8 highly homologous variants.

TCRdb re-called the 5' RACE reads through MiXCR, storing one row per CDR3 protein. The sample has 650,000 to 800,000 distinct CDR3 sequences, 15% to 20% seen once. The sample comprised blood, either unsorted or a sorted T cell fraction (not recorded which). Receptor source: a male donor with ankylosing spondylitis.

The chain carries TRBV4-2 and TRBJ1-5; maybe TRBD1 (6 bases). Germline V gives CDR1 LGHNA, CDR2 YNFKEQ. Deletions cut 1 base from V and 4 bases from J, with 11 bases between. The CDR3 covers 15 residues. The CDR3 loop is CASSQAGGRNQPQHF. CDR3 in DNA: TGTGCCAGCAGCCAAGCCGGGGGCAGGAATCAGCCCCAGCATTTT.

The V and J genes are TRBV20-1 and TRBJ1-3; D is undetermined. The germline gives CDR1 DFQATT, CDR2 SNEGSKA (reference sequence). The CDR3 is 13 amino acids. Trimming shortened V by 4 bases and J by 3 bases, and 10 bases separated the two germline ends. CDR3 sequence: CSATSRVGNTIYF. CDR3 in DNA: TGCAGTGCTACCTCGAGGGTTGGAAACACCATATATTTT.

This clonotype was recorded many times. The V and J genes are TRBV20-1 and TRBJ1-5; the match to TRBD1 covers 7 bases. The CDR3 has 15 residues. Germline V gives CDR1 DFQATT, CDR2 SNEGSKA (reference sequence). After removal of 6 bases from V and 3 bases from J, the junction contained 11 bases not matched to a gene. The CDR3 DNA reads TGCAGTGCCACGACCCCGACAGGGCTCAATCAGCCCCAGCATTTT. Translation gives CSATTPTGLNQPQHF.